This T cell receptor (beta chain) was captured in a study of T cell responses to AZD1222 COVID-19 vaccine. V lost 0 bases and J 4 bases, leaving 13 bases between the germline ends. The CDR3 loop spans 16 amino acids. The germline V gene encodes CDR1 LNHNV and CDR2 YYDKDF (reference sequence). Assay used: immunoSEQ multiplex PCR; TCRdb lists only in-frame clones, some missing. The sample records some 110,000 clones, around 85% being singletons. The specimen comprised peripheral blood, sampled 28 days after the second AZD1222 dose. The genes are TRBV15 and TRBJ1-5, with D perhaps TRBD1 (5 bases). The source is an adult who received the AZD1222 COVID-19 vaccine. CDR3 in DNA: TGTGCCACCAGCAGAGATTTGGTGGGGGTGAATCAGCCCCAGCATTTT. This translates into CATSRDLVGVNQPQHF. Variable domain in full (rest from reference TRBV15 and TRBJ1-5): DAMVIQNPRYQVTQFGKPVTLSCSQTLNHNVMYWYQQKSSQAPKLLFHYYDKDFNNEADTPDNFQSRRPNTSFCFLDIRSPGLGDTAMYLCATSRDLVGVNQPQHFGDGTRLSIL.